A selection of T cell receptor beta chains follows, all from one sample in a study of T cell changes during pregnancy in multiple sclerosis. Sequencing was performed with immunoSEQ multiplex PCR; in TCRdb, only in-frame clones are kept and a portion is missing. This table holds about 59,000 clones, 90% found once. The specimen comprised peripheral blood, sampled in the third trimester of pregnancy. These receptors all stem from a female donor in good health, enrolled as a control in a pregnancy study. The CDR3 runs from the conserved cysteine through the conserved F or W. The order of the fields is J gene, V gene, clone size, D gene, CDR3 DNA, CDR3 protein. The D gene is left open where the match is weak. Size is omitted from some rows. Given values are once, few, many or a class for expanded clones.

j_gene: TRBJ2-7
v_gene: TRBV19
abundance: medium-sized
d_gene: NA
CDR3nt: TGTGCCAGTAGTTCCACCCGAGAGAGCTCCTACGAGCAGTACTTC
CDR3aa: CASSSTRESSYEQYF

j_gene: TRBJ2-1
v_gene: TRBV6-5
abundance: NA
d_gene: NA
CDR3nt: TGTGCCAGCAGTTCGGACAGAGCGCCCTACAATGAGCAGTTCTTC
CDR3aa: CASSSDRAPYNEQFF

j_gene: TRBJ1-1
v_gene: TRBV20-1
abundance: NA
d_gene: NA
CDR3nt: TGCAGTGCCAGAGGTAAAGCTTTCTTT
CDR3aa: CSARGKAFF

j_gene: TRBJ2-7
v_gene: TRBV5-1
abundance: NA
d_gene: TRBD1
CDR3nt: TGCGCCAGCAGCTTGGCCTCGACAGGGTCCCACGAGCAGTACTTC
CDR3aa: CASSLASTGSHEQYF

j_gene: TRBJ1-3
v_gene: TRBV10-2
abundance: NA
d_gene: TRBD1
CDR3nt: TGCGCCAGCAGGAACACCAACGGACAGGGAGTCTCTGGAAACACCATATATTTT
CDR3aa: CASRNTNGQGVSGNTIYF

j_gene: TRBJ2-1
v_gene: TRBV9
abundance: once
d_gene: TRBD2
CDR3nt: TGTGCCAGCAGCGTCGGGACTAGCGGGAGCTCCAATGAGCAGTTCTTC
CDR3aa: CASSVGTSGSSNEQFF

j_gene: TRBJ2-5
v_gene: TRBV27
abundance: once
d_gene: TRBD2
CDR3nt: TGTGCCAGCAGTCGACTAGCGGGGCTTGCCAGAGAGACCCAGTACTTC
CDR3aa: CASSRLAGLARETQYF

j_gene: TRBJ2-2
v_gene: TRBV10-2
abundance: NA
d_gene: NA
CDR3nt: TGCGCCAGCAGTGCTTCGGGGGGCCGGGCACCCGGGGAGCTGTTTTTT
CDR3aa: CASSASGGRAPGELFF

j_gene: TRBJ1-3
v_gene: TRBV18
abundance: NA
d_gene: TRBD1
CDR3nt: TGTGCCAGCTCACGTCGGGGGCAGGGGGACACCATATATTTT
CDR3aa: CASSRRGQGDTIYF

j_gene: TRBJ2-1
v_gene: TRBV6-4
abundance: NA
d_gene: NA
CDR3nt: TGTGCCAGCAGCGCGGACTACTACAATGAGCAGTTCTTC
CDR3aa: CASSADYYNEQFF

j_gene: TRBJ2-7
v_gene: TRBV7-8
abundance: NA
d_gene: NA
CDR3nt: TGTGCCAGCAGCTCCCGAGGGCAGCCCCTGGGGGAGCAGTACTTC
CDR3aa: CASSSRGQPLGEQYF

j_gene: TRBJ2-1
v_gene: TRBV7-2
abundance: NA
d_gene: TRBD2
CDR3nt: TGTGCCAGCAGCTCCTGGTCTAGCGGGCCCAAGAGCTCCTACAATGAGCAGTTCTTC
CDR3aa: CASSSWSSGPKSSYNEQFF

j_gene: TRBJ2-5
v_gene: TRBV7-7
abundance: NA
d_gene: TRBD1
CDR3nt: TGTGCCAGCAGCTTAACAGGGGGAAGTGAGACCCAGTACTTC
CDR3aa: CASSLTGGSETQYF

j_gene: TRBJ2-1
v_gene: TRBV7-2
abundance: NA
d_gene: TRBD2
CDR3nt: TGTGCCAGCAGCTTAAGGGGCCTAGCGGGAGCTGGCAATGAGCAGTTCTTC
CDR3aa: CASSLRGLAGAGNEQFF

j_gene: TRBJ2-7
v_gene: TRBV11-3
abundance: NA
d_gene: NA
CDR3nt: TGTGCCAGCAGCTTAGGGACAGCACCCTCCTACGAGCAGTACTTC
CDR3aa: CASSLGTAPSYEQYF

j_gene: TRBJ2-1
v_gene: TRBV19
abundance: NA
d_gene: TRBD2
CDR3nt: TGTGCCAGTATGCCTAGCGGGAGCTCCTACAATGAGCAGTTCTTC
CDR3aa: CASMPSGSSYNEQFF

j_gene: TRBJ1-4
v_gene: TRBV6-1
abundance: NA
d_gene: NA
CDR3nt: TGTGCCAGCAGATTAACCGGGTCCCCGGAACTGTTTTTT
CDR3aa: CASRLTGSPELFF

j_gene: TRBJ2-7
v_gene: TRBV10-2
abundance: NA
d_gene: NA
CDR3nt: TGCGCCAGCAGTGAGCTGATGGGGGGAACCTACGAGCAGTACTTC
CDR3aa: CASSELMGGTYEQYF

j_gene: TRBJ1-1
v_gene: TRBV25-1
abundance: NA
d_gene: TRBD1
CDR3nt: TGTGCCAGCAGTGAAGCAGGGGGCGTGACTGAAGCTTTCTTT
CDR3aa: CASSEAGGVTEAFF

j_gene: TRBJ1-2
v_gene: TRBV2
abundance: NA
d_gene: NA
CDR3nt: TGTGCCAGCAGTGCAGGGCCGTATGGCTACACCTTC
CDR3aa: CASSAGPYGYTF

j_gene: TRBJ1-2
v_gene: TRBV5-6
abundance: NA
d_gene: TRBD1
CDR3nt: TGTGCCAGCAGCTCCCCGGACAGGGGGGTTAATGGCTACACCTTC
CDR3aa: CASSSPDRGVNGYTF

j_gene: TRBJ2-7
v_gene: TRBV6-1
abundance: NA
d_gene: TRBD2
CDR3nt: TGTGCCAGCAGCCTAGAGCGGGAGGGCCGATACGAGCAGTACTTC
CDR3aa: CASSLEREGRYEQYF

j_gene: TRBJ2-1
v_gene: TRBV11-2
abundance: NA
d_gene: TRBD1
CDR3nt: TGTGCCAGCAGCCCGGTAGGGGGCATGAATGAGCAGTTCTTC
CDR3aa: CASSPVGGMNEQFF

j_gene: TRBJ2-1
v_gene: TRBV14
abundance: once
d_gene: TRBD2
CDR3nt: TGTGCCAGCAGCCAAGTACTGACGGGACTAGCGGGAGGTGACTCCTACAATGAGCAGTTCTTC
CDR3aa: CASSQVLTGLAGGDSYNEQFF

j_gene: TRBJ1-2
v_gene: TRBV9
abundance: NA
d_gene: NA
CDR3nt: TGTGCCAGCAGCGTAGGGGAGCTGCGGGGCTACACCTTC
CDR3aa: CASSVGELRGYTF

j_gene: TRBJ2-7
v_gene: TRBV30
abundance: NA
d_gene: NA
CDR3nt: TGTGCCTGGGGAGGAAGATACGAGCAGTACTTC
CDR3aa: CAWGGRYEQYF

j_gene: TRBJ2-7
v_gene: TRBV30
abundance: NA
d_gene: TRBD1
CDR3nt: TGTGCCTGGAACAGGGGGCCCTACGAGCAGTACTTC
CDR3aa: CAWNRGPYEQYF

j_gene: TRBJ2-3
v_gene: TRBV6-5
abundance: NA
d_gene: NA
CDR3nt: TGTGCCAGCAGTTACATGGGAGAGACAGATACGCAGTATTTT
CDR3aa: CASSYMGETDTQYF

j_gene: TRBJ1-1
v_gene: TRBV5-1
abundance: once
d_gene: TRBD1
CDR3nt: TGCGCCAGCAGCCTATGGGACAGGGCCACTGAAGCTTTCTTT
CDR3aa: CASSLWDRATEAFF

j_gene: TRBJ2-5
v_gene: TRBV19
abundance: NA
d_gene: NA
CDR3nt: TGTGCCAGTAGTAGTCGCTTAAGGGGAGGAGAGACCCAGTACTTC
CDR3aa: CASSSRLRGGETQYF

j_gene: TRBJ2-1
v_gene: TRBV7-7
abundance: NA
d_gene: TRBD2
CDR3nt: TGTGCTAGCAGCTTAGACCCAAGCGGGGGCAGGAATGAGCAGTTCTTC
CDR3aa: CASSLDPSGGRNEQFF

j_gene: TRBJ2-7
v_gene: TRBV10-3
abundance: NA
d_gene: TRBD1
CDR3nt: TGTGCCATCAGTGAGCAAGACAGGGCCACCTACGAGCAGTACTTC
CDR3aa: CAISEQDRATYEQYF

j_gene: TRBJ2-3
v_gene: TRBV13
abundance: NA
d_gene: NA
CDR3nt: TGTGCCAGCAGCGCGGGACGGTGGCGGACAGATACGCAGTATTTT
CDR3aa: CASSAGRWRTDTQYF

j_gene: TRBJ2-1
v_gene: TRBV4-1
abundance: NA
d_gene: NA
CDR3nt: TGCGCCAGCAGCCAAGTAGTAGCCCGGGATGAGCAGTTCTTC
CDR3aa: CASSQVVARDEQFF

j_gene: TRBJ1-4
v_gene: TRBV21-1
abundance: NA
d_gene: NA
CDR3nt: TGTGCCAGCAGCAAAGAGGGAGGAGATGAAAAACTGTTTTTT
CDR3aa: CASSKEGGDEKLFF

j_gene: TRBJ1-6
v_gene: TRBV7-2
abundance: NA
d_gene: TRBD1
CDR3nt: TGTGCCAGCAGCCGCTTTACGGGACAGAATTCACCCCTCCACTTT
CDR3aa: CASSRFTGQNSPLHF

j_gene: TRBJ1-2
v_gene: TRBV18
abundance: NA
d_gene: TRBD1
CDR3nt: TGTGCCAGCTCAGCCTCCCCCGGACAGGGCGGTGGCTACACCTTC
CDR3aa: CASSASPGQGGGYTF

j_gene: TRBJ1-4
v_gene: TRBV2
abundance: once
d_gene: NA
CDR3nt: TGTGCCAGCAGTGGGGCAGGAGAAAAACTGTTTTTT
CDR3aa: CASSGAGEKLFF